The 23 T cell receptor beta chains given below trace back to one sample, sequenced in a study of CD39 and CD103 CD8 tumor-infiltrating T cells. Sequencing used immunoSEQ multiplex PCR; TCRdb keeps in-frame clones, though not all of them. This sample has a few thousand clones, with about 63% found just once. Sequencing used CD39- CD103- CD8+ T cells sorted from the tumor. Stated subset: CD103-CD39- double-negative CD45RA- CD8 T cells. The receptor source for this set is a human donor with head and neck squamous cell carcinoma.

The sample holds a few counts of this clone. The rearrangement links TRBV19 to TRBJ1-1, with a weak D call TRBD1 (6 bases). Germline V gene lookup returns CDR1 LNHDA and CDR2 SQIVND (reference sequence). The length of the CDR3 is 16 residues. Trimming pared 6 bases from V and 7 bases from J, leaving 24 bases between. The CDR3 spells CASSAAGAGERNEAFF. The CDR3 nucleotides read TGTGCCAGTAGCGCAGCGGGGGCAGGAGAGAGGAATGAAGCTTTCTTT.

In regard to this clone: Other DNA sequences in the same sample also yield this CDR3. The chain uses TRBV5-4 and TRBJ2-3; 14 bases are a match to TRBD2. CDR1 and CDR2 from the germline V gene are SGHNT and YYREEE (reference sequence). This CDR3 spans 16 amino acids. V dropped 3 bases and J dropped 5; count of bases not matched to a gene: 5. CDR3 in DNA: TGTGCCAGCAGCTATGGACTAGCGGGGGGATTAGATACGCAGTATTTT. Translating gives CASSYGLAGGLDTQYF.

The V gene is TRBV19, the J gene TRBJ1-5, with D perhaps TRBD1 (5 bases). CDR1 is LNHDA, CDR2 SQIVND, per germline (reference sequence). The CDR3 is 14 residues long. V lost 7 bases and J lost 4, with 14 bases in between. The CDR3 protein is CASTLFDRNQPQHF. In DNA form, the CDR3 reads TGTGCCAGTACCCTCTTTGACAGAAATCAGCCCCAGCATTTT.

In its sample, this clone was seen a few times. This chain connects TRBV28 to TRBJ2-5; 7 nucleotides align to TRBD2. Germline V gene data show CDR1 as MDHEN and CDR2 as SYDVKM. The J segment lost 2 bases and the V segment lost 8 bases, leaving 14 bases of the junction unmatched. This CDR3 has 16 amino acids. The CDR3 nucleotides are TGTGCCAGCGGAACCTGGGAGGGGAGGGTTCAAGAGACCCAGTACTTC. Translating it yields CASGTWEGRVQETQYF. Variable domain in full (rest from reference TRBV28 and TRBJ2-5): DVKVTQSSRYLVKRTGEKVFLECVQDMDHENMFWYRQDPGLGLRLIYFSYDVKMKEKGDIPEGYSVSREKKERFSLILESASTNQTSMYLCASGTWEGRVQETQYFGPGTRLLVL.

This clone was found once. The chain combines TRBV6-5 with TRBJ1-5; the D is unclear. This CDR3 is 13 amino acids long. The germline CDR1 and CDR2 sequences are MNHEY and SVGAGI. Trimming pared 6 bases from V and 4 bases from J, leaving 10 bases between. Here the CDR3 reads CASSPNNNQPQHF. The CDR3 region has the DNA TGTGCCAGCAGCCCTAATAATAATCAGCCCCAGCATTTT.

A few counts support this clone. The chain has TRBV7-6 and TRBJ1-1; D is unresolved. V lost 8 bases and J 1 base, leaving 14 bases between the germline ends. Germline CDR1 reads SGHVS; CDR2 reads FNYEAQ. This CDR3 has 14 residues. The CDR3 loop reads CASSPEATNTEAFF. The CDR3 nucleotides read TGTGCCAGCTCCCCCGAGGCGACGAACACTGAAGCTTTCTTT.

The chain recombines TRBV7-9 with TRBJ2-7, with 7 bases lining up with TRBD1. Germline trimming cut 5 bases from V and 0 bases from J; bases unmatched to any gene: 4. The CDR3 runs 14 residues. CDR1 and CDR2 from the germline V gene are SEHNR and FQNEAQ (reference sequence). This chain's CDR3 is CASSHDRVSYEQYF. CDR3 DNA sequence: TGTGCCAGCAGCCATGACAGGGTCTCCTACGAGCAGTACTTC. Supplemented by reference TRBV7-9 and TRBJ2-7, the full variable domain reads DTGVSQNPRHKITKRGQNVTFRCDPISEHNRLYWYRQTLGQGPEFLTYFQNEAQLEKSRLLSDRFSAERPKGSFSTLEIQRTEQGDSAMYLCASSHDRVSYEQYFGPGTRLTVT.

Here the CDR3 reads CASSQEGWETQYF. The CDR3 DNA reads as TGCGCCAGCAGCCAAGAAGGGTGGGAGACCCAGTACTTC. The V gene is TRBV4-3, the J gene TRBJ2-5; D gene ambiguous. From germline, CDR1 is LGHNA and CDR2 YSLEER. CDR3 size: 13 residues. V was shortened by 0 bases and J by 5 bases, with 7 bases between the two germline ends.

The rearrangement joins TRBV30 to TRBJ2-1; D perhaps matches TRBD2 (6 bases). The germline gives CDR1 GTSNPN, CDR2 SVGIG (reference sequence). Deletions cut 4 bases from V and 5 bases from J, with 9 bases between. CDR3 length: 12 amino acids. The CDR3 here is CAWITGDNEQFF. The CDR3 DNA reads TGTGCCTGGATAACGGGAGACAATGAGCAGTTCTTC.

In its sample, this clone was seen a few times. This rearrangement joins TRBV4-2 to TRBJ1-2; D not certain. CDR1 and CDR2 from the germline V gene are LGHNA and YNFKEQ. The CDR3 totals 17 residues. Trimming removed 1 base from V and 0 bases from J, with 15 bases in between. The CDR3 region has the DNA TGTGCCAGCAGCCAAGGGAACTGGGATACAGCTAACTATGGCTACACCTTC. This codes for CASSQGNWDTANYGYTF.

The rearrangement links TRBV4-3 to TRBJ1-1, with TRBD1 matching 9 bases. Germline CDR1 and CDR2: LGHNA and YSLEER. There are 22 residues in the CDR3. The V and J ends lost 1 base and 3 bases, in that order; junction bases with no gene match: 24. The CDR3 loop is CASSQVMGLFFHGTGRDTEAFF. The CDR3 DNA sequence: TGCGCCAGCAGCCAAGTGATGGGCCTCTTCTTTCACGGGACAGGGAGGGACACTGAAGCTTTCTTT.

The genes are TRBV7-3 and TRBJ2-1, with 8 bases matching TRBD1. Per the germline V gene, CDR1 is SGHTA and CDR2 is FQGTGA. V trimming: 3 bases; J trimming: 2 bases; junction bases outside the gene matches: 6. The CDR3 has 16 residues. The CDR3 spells CASSFWGQEPYNEQFF. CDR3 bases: TGTGCCAGCAGCTTCTGGGGACAGGAGCCCTACAATGAGCAGTTCTTC.

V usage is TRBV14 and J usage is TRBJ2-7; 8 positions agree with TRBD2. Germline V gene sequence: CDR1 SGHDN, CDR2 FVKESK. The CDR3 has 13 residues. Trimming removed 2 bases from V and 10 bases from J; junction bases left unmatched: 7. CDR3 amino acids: CASSQSPGGAQYF. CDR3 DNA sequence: TGTGCCAGCAGCCAATCCCCCGGGGGGGCCCAGTACTTC.

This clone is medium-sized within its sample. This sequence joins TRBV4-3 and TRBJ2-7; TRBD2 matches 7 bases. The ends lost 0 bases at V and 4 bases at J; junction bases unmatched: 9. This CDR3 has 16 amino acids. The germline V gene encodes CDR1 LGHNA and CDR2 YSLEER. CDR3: CASSQDLAGGTYEQYF. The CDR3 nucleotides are TGCGCCAGCAGCCAAGATCTTGCCGGGGGGACGTACGAGCAGTACTTC.

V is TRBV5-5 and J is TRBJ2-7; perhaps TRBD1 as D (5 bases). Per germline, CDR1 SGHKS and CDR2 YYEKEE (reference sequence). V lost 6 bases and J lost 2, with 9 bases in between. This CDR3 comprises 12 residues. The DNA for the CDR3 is TGTGCCAGCACCCCAGGGACCTACGAGCAGTACTTC. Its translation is CASTPGTYEQYF.

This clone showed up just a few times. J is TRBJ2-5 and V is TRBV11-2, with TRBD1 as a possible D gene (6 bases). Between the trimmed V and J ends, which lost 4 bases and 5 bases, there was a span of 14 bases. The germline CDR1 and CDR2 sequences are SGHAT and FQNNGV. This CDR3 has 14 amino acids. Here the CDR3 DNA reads TGTGCCAGCAGCTCCACAGGGTGGGTGGAGACCCAGTACTTC. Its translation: CASSSTGWVETQYF. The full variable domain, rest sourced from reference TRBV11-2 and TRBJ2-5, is EAGVAQSPRYKIIEKRQSVAFWCNPISGHATLYWYQQILGQGPKLLIQFQNNGVVDDSQLPKDRFSAERLKGVDSTLKIQPAKLEDSAVYLCASSSTGWVETQYFGPGTRLLVL.

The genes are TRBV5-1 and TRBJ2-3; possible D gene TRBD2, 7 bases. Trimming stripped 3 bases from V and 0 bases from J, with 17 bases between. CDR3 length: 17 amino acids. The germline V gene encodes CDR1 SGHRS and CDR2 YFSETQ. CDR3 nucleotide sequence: TGCGCCAGCAGCTCCCTGGGGGGGGGCCCTAGCACAGATACGCAGTATTTT. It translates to CASSSLGGGPSTDTQYF.

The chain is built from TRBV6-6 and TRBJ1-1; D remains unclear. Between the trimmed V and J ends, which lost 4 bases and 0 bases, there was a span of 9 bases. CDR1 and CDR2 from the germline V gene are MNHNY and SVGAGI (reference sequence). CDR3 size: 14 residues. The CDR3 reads CASSFWPMNTEAFF. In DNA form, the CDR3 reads TGTGCCAGCAGTTTCTGGCCCATGAACACTGAAGCTTTCTTT.

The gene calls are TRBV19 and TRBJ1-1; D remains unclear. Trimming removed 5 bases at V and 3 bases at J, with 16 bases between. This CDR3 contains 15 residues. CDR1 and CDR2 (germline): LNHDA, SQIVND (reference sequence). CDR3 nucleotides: TGTGCCAGTAGTGATAGTAAGCTGGGGTACACTGAAGCTTTCTTT. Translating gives CASSDSKLGYTEAFF.

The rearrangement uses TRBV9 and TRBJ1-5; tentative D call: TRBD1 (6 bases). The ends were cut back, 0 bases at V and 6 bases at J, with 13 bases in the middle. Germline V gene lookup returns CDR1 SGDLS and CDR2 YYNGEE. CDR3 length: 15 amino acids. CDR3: CASSVDGGGGQPQHF. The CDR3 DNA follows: TGTGCCAGCAGCGTAGATGGGGGGGGCGGTCAGCCCCAGCATTTT.

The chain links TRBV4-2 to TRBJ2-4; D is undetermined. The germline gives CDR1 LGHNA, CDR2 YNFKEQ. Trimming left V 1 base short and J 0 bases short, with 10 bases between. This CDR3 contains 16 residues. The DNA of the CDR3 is TGTGCCAGCAGCCAAGGGAGTGAGTTAGCCAAAAACATTCAGTACTTC. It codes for CASSQGSELAKNIQYF.

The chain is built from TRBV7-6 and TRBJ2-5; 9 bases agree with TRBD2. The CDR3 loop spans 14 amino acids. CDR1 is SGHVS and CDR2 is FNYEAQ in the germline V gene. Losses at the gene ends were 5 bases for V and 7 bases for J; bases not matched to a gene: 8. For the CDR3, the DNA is TGTGCCAGCAGCCCCGCGGGGGGGGTCGTGACCCAGTACTTC. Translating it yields CASSPAGGVVTQYF.

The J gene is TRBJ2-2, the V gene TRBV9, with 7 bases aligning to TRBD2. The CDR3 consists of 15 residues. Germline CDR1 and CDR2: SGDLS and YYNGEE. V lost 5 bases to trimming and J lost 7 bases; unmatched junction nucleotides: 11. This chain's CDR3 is CASRGDYAFGGELFF. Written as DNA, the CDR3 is TGTGCCAGCAGGGGGGACTACGCTTTTGGCGGGGAGCTGTTTTTT. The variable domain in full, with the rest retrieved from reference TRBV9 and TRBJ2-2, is DSGVTQTPKHLITATGQRVTLRCSPRSGDLSVYWYQQSLDQGLQFLIQYYNGEERAKGNILERFSAQQFPDLHSELNLSSLELGDSALYFCASRGDYAFGGELFFGEGSRLTVL.